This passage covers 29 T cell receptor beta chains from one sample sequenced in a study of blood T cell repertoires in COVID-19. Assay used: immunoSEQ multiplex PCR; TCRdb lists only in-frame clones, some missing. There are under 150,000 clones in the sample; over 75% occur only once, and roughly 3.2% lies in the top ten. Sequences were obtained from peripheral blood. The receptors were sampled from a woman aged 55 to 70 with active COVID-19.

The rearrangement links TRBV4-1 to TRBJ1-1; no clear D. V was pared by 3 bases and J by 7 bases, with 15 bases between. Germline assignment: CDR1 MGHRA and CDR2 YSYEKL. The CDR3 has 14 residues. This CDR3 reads CASSQREWGVEAFF. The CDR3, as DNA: TGCGCCAGCAGCCAGAGGGAGTGGGGTGTTGAAGCTTTCTTT.

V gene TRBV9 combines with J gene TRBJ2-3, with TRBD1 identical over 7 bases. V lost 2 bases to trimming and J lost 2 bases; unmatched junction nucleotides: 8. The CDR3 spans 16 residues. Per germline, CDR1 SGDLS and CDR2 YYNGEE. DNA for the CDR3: TGTGCCAGCAGCGTCCGACAGGGAACGGACACAGATACGCAGTATTTT. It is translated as CASSVRQGTDTDTQYF.

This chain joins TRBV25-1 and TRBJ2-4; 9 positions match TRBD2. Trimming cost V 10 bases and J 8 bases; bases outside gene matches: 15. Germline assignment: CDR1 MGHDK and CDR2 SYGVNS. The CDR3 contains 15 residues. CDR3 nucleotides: TGTGCCAACCCTAGGCCTCCTAGCGGGATCTACATTCAGTACTTC. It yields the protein CANPRPPSGIYIQYF.

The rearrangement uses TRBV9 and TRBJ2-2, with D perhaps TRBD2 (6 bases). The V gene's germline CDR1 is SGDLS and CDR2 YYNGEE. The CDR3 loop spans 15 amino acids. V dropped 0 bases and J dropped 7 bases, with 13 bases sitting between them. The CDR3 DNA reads TGTGCCAGCAGCGTAGCGCCCGGGGGAGGCGGGGAGCTGTTTTTT. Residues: CASSVAPGGGGELFF.

CDR3 in DNA: TGTGCCAGCAGCCAACCCAGGGGCGATGGCTATGGCTACACCTTC. Amino acids: CASSQPRGDGYGYTF. V and J are TRBV21-1 and TRBJ1-2; the listed D gene, TRBD1, was not tested against the DNA. TRBV21-1 is labeled a pseudogene. The CDR3 has 15 residues.

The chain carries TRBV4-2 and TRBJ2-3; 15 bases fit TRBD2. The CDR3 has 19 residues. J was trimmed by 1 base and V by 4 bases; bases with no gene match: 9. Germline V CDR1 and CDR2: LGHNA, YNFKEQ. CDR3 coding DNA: TGTGCCAGCAGCCCGGGACTAGCGGGAGGAAATGGGGGCACAGATACGCAGTATTTT. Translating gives CASSPGLAGGNGGTDTQYF.

The CDR3 protein is CAIRTGQGHEQYF. The CDR3 nucleotides read TGTGCCATTAGAACGGGACAGGGCCACGAGCAGTACTTC. The V and J genes are TRBV10-3 and TRBJ2-7, with 9 bases identical to TRBD1. Germline loops: CDR1 ENHRY, CDR2 SYGVKD. This CDR3 has 13 residues. Unmatched junction bases numbered 8, after V lost 9 bases and J lost 5 bases.

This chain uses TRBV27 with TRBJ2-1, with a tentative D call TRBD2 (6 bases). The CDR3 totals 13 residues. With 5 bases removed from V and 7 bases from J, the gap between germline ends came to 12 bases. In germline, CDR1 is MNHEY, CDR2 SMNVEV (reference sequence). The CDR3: CASSRDLRNEQFF. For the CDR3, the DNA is TGTGCCAGCAGTCGGGACTTGAGGAATGAGCAGTTCTTC.

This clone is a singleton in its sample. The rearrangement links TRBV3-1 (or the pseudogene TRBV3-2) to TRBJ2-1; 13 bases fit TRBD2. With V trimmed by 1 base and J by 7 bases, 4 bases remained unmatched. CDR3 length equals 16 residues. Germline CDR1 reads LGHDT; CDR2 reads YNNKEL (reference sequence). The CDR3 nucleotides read TGTGCCAGCAGCCAAGCCGGGACTAGCGGGATTAATGAGCAGTTCTTC. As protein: CASSQAGTSGINEQFF.

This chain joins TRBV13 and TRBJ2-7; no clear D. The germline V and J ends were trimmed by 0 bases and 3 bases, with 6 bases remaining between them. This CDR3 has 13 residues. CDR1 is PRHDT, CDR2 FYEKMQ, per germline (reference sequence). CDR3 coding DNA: TGTGCCAGCAGCTTAGGTACGGGCTACGAGCAGTACTTC. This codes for CASSLGTGYEQYF.

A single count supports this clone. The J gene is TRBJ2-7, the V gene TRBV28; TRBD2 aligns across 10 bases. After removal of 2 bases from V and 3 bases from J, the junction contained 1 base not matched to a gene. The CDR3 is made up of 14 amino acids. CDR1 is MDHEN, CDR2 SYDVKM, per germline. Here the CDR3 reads CASSLGTSVYEQYF. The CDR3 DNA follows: TGTGCCAGCAGTTTAGGGACTAGCGTCTACGAGCAGTACTTC.

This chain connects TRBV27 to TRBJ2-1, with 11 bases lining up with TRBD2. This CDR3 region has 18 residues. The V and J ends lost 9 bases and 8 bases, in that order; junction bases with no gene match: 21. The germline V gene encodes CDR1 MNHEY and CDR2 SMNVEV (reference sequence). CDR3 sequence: CARDSLPLAGGVCDEQFF. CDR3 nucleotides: TGTGCCAGGGACTCTCTCCCCTTAGCGGGAGGGGTGTGCGATGAGCAGTTCTTC.

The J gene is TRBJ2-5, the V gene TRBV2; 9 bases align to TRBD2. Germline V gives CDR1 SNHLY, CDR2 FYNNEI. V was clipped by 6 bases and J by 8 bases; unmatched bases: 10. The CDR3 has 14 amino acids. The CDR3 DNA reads TGTGCCAGCAGAGTAGCGGGAGCGAAAGGTACCCAGTACTTC. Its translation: CASRVAGAKGTQYF.

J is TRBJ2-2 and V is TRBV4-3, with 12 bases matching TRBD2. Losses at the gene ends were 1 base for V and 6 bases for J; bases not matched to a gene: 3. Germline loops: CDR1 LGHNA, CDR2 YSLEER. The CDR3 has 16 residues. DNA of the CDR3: TGCGCCAGCAGCCAAGGGACTAGCGGGATCCCCGGGGAGCTGTTTTTT. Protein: CASSQGTSGIPGELFF.

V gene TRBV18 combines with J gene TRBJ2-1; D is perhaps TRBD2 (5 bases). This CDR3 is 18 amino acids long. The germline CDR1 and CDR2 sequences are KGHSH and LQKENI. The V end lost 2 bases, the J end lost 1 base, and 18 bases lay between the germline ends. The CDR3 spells CASSPFVASSRSYNEQFF. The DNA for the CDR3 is TGTGCCAGCTCACCATTTGTGGCTAGCTCACGGTCCTACAATGAGCAGTTCTTC.

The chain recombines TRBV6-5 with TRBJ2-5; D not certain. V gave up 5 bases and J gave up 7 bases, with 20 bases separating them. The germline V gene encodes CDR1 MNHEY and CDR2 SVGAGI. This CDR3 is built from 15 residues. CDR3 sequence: CASSLSSGGPGTQYF. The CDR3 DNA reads TGTGCCAGCAGTCTAAGTTCTGGCGGCCCCGGGACCCAGTACTTC.

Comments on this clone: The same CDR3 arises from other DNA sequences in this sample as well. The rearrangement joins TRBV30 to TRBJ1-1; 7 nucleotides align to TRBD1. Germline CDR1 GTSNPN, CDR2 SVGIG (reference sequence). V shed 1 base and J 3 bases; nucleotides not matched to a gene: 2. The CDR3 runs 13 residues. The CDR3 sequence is CAWSGQGYTEAFF. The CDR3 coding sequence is TGTGCCTGGAGTGGACAGGGCTACACTGAAGCTTTCTTT. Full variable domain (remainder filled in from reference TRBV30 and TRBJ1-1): SQTIHQWPATLVQPVGSPLSLECTVEGTSNPNLYWYRQAAGRGLQLLFYSVGIGQISSEVPQNLSASRPQDRQFILSSKKLLLSDSGFYLCAWSGQGYTEAFFGQGTRLTVV.

CDR3 sequence reads: CASSAPDTANYGYTF. The CDR3 nucleotides read TGTGCCAGCAGTGCCCCGGACACTGCTAACTATGGCTACACCTTC. The rearrangement uses TRBV6-2 or TRBV6-3 and TRBJ1-2, with D tentatively TRBD1 (5 bases). The CDR3 extends over 15 amino acids. Germline assignment: CDR1 MNHEY and CDR2 SVGEGT. V lost 5 bases to trimming and J lost 0 bases, with 13 bases between them.

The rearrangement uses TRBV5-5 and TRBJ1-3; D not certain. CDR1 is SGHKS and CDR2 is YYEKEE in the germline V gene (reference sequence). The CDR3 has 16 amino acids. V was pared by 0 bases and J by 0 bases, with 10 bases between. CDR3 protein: CASSLGASLSGNTIYF. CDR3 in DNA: TGTGCCAGCAGCTTGGGGGCGTCCCTCTCTGGAAACACCATATATTTT.

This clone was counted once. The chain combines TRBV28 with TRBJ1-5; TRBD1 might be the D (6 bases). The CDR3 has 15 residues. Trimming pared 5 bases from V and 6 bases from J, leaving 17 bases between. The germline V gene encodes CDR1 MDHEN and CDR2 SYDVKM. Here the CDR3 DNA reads TGTGCCAGCAGTCCCCGGGAGGGGGGCTTTCAGCCCCAGCATTTT. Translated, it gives CASSPREGGFQPQHF.

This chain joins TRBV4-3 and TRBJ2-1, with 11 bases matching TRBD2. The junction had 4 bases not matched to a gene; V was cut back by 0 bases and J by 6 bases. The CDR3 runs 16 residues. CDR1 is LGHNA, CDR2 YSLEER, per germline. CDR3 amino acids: CASSQDDSGRGNEQFF. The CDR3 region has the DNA TGCGCCAGCAGCCAAGATGATAGCGGGAGGGGCAATGAGCAGTTCTTC.

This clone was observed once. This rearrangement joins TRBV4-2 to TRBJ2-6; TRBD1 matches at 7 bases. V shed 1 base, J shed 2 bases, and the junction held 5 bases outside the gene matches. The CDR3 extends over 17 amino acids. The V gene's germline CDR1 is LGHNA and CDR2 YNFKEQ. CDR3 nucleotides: TGTGCCAGCAGCCAAGGGGACAGAAGAGCTGGGGCCAACGTCCTGACTTTC. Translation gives CASSQGDRRAGANVLTF.

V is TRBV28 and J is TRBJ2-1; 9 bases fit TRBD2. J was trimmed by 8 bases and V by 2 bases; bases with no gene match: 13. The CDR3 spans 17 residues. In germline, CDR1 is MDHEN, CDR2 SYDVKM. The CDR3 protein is CASSLASLREGFHEQFF. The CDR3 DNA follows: TGTGCCAGCAGTTTAGCCAGCTTGCGGGAGGGTTTCCATGAGCAGTTCTTC.

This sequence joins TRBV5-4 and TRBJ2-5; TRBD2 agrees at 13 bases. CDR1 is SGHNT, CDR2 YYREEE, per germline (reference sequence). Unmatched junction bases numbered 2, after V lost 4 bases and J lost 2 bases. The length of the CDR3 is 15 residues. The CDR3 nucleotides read TGTGCCAGCAGCCGGACTAGCGGGAGTCAAGAGACCCAGTACTTC. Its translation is CASSRTSGSQETQYF.

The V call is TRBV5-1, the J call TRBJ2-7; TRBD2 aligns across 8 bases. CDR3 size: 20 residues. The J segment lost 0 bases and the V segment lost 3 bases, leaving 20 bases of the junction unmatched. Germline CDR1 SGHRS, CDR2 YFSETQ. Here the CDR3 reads CASSSYGTSVRGRGSYEQYF. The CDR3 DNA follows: TGCGCCAGCAGCTCCTACGGGACTAGTGTAAGGGGCCGAGGCTCCTACGAGCAGTACTTC. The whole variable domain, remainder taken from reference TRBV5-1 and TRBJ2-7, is KAGVTQTPRYLIKTRGQQVTLSCSPISGHRSVSWYQQTPGQGLQFLFEYFSETQRNKGNFPGRFSGRQFSNSRSEMNVSTLELGDSALYLCASSSYGTSVRGRGSYEQYFGPGTRLTVT.

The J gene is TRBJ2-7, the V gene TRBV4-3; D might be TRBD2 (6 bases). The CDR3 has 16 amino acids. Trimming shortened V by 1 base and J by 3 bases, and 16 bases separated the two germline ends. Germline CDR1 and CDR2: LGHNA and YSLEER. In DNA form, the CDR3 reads TGCGCCAGCAGCCAAGCTGGAACTAGCCGGCACTACGAGCAGTACTTC. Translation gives CASSQAGTSRHYEQYF.

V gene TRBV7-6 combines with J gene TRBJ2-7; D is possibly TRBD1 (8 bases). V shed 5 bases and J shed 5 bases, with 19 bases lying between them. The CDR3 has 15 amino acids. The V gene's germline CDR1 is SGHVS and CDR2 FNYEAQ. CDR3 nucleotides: TGTGCCAGCAGCACACACAGGGGGGGTAAGGACGAGCAGTACTTC. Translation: CASSTHRGGKDEQYF.

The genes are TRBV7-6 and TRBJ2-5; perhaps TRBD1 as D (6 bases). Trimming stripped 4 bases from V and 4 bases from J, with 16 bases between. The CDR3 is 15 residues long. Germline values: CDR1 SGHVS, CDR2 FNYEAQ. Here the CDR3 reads CASSSNDRIAETQYF. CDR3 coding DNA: TGTGCCAGCAGCTCGAATGACAGGATCGCAGAGACCCAGTACTTC.

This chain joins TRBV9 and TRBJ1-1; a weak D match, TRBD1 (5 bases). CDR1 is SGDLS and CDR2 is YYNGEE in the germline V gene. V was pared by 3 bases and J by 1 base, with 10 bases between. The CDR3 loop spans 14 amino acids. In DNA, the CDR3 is TGTGCCAGCAGCGCTATAAGGGGGAACACTGAAGCTTTCTTT. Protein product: CASSAIRGNTEAFF. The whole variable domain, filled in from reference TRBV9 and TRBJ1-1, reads DSGVTQTPKHLITATGQRVTLRCSPRSGDLSVYWYQQSLDQGLQFLIQYYNGEERAKGNILERFSAQQFPDLHSELNLSSLELGDSALYFCASSAIRGNTEAFFGQGTRLTVV.